This T cell receptor (beta chain) was profiled in a study of T-cell reconstitution after alpha-beta-depleted transplantation in children. Study-wide results and limits: Most T-cell counts and diversity one year after the transplant came from T cells that were newly produced.

This sample's TCRbeta library carried unique molecular identifier barcodes. From the PCR reads, TCRdb called clonotypes with MiXCR, one entry per CDR3 protein. Here the sample spans about 640,000 distinct CDR3 sequences, 10% to 15% being singletons. This clonotype was seen ten or more times. Its antigen is not known. CDR1 is LGHNA and CDR2 is YSLEER in the germline V gene. The CDR3 length is 17 residues. V lost 0 bases to trimming and J lost 2 bases; unmatched junction nucleotides: 8. This sample comprised PBMCs, mostly from graft donor cells, obtained 360 days after TCRalphabeta/CD19-depleted stem cell transplant. The TCR was taken from a male patient under 18 who had a stem cell transplant for acute myeloid leukemia, so the T cells may come from the graft donor. The chain uses TRBV4-3 and TRBJ2-3; 7 bases map to TRBD1. The CDR3 reads CASSQDYGRGSTDTQYF. The CDR3 DNA sequence: TGCGCCAGCAGCCAAGATTATGGCAGGGGGTCCACAGATACGCAGTATTTT.